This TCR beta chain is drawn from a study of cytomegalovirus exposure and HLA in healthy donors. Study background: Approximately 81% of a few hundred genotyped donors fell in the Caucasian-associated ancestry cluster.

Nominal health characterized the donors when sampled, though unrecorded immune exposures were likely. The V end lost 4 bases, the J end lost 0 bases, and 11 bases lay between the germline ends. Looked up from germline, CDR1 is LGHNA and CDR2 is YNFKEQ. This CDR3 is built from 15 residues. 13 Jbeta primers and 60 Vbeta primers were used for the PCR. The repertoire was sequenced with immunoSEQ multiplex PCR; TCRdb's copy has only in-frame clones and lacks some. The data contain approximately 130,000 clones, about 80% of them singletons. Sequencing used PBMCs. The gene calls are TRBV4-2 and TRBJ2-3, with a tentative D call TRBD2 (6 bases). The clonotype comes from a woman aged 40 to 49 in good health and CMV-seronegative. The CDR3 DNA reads TGTGCCAGCAGCCCGGGGCGGGGTAGCACAGATACGCAGTATTTT. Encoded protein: CASSPGRGSTDTQYF.